What follows are 3 T cell receptor beta chains derived from one specimen sequenced in a study of cytomegalovirus exposure and HLA in healthy donors. Both 60 Vbeta primers and 13 Jbeta primers went into the PCR. Only in-frame clones appear in the TCRdb table, and some are missing; sequencing was by immunoSEQ multiplex PCR. The sample includes 150,000 or so clones, 84% of them seen just once. Sequencing used PBMCs. These receptors were taken from a boy aged 2 to 10 in good health and CMV-seronegative.

The chain recombines TRBV28 with TRBJ1-1; 9 positions match TRBD1. The CDR3 covers 15 residues. Trimming removed 5 bases from V and 1 base from J; junction bases left unmatched: 5. Per germline, CDR1 MDHEN and CDR2 SYDVKM. The CDR3 here is CASSQPGQGNTEAFF. CDR3 nucleotide sequence: TGTGCCAGCAGTCAACCGGGACAGGGGAACACTGAAGCTTTCTTT.

This CDR3 reads CASREGPPSFYEQYF. In DNA form, the CDR3 reads TGTGCCAGCAGGGAGGGACCGCCGTCCTTCTACGAGCAGTACTTC. The chain employs TRBV6-1 and TRBJ2-7; D is possibly TRBD2 (6 bases). The CDR3 length is 15 residues. The ends were cut back, 6 bases at V and 3 bases at J, with 18 bases in the middle. Germline CDR1 and CDR2: MNHNS and SASEGT.

V gene TRBV9 combines with J gene TRBJ2-7, with D unclear. The CDR3 spans 14 residues. The V end lost 0 bases, the J end lost 7 bases, and 14 bases lay between the germline ends. CDR1 is SGDLS, CDR2 YYNGEE, per germline. The CDR3 region has the DNA TGTGCCAGCAGCGTAGCCCCCGAGCCCGAGGAGCAGTACTTC. It encodes CASSVAPEPEEQYF.